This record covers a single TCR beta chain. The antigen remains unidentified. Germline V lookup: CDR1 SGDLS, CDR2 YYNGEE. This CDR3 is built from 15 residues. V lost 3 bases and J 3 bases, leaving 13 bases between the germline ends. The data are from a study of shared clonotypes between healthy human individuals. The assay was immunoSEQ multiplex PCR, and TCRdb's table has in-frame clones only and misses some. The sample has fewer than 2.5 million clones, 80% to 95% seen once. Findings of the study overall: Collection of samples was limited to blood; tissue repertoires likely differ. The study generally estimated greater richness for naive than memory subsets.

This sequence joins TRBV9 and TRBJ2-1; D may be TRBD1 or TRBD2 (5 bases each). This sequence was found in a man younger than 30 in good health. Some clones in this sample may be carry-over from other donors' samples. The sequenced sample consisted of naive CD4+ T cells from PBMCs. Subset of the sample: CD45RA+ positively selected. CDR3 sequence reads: CASSAGASSYNEQFF. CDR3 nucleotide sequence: TGTGCCAGCAGCGCCGGGGCTTCAAGCTACAATGAGCAGTTCTTC. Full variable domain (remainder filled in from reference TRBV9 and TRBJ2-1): DSGVTQTPKHLITATGQRVTLRCSPRSGDLSVYWYQQSLDQGLQFLIQYYNGEERAKGNILERFSAQQFPDLHSELNLSSLELGDSALYFCASSAGASSYNEQFFGPGTRLTVL.